Below, 25 T cell receptor beta chains from the same sample are listed, as sequenced in a study of blood T cell repertoires in COVID-19. Sequenced by immunoSEQ multiplex PCR; TCRdb stores in-frame clones only, minus some. The sample has over 200,000 clones, over 80% seen once. The specimen was PBMCs or T cells enriched from blood (not recorded which). Source of these receptors: a human donor in a cohort exposed to, infected with or recovered from COVID-19 (not recorded which). The donor label of this sample is uncertain.

The chain joins TRBV7-2 to TRBJ2-1, with D possibly being TRBD1 (6 bases). This CDR3 is 15 amino acids long. Trimming took 4 bases from V and 2 from J, leaving 12 bases between them. The V gene's germline CDR1 is SGHTA and CDR2 FQGNSA. The CDR3 bases are TGTGCCAGCAGCTCTAGACAGGAAACCTACAATGAGCAGTTCTTC. The encoded protein is CASSSRQETYNEQFF.

In this sample, this clone turned up once. The V call is TRBV6-1, the J call TRBJ2-3, with a possible D match to TRBD2 (7 bases). Germline V CDR1 and CDR2: MNHNS, SASEGT. The CDR3 is 18 amino acids. The V end was cut by 0 bases, the J end by 3 bases, with 19 bases between. The CDR3 DNA reads as TGTGCCAGCAGTGAAGCGTTGGGGAGGGGGAGGAGGACAGATACGCAGTATTTT. Its translation is CASSEALGRGRRTDTQYF.

This clone was recorded only once. The V gene is TRBV6-6, the J gene TRBJ2-2, with D perhaps TRBD2 (5 bases). Trimming took off 6 bases at V and 5 bases at J, with 16 bases between the two ends. This CDR3 has 15 amino acids. Germline lookup yields CDR1 MNHNY and CDR2 SVGAGI (reference sequence). In DNA, the CDR3 is TGTGCCAGCAGCCCCCAGAGGGCGACTACCGGGGAGCTGTTTTTT. Its translation: CASSPQRATTGELFF.

The chain couples TRBV5-1 to TRBJ2-1, with D perhaps TRBD1 (6 bases). V lost 4 bases and J 5 bases, leaving 19 bases between the germline ends. The CDR3 contains 16 residues. From germline, CDR1 is SGHRS and CDR2 YFSETQ. CDR3 DNA sequence: TGCGCCAGCAGCACAGGGACGGGGTTGGGACACAATGAGCAGTTCTTC. Translation gives CASSTGTGLGHNEQFF.

The CDR3 DNA follows: TGTGCCAGCACCTACCAGGAGAACACTGAAGCTTTCTTT. Protein: CASTYQENTEAFF. The chain carries TRBV6-5 and TRBJ1-1; D gene ambiguous. Looked up from germline, CDR1 is MNHEY and CDR2 is SVGAGI. The CDR3 length is 13 residues. The germline V and J ends were trimmed by 7 bases and 1 base, with 10 bases remaining between them.

This clone was found a few times. The chain couples TRBV12-3 or TRBV12-4 to TRBJ2-7; possibly TRBD1 for D (5 bases). The length of the CDR3 is 11 residues. V dropped 4 bases and J dropped 10 bases, with 11 bases sitting between them. CDR3 DNA sequence: TGTGCCAGCAGTTCTGGGGCCCCCCAGTACTTC. This codes for CASSSGAPQYF.

The chain joins TRBV6-5 to TRBJ2-7; 7 positions agree with TRBD2. This CDR3 contains 12 residues. Germline V gene lookup returns CDR1 MNHEY and CDR2 SVGAGI. The DNA of the CDR3 is TGTGCAGCGGGGACTATGGGCTACGAGCAGTACTTC. Its protein product is CAAGTMGYEQYF.

V is TRBV16 and J is TRBJ1-2; 7 nucleotides align to TRBD1. Unmatched junction bases numbered 7, after V lost 4 bases and J lost 5 bases. Germline V gene lookup returns CDR1 KGHSY and CDR2 FQNENV. This CDR3 spans 14 amino acids. DNA for the CDR3: TGTGCCAGCAGCCTGTCCCGGGACAGTTATGGCTACACCTTC. Translation: CASSLSRDSYGYTF.

The chain uses TRBV19 and TRBJ2-3; 14 bases fit TRBD2. The CDR3 sequence is 17 residues long. V dropped 5 bases and J dropped 0; count of bases not matched to a gene: 4. Germline lookup yields CDR1 LNHDA and CDR2 SQIVND (reference sequence). CDR3 DNA: TGTGCCAGTAGTTCGGGACTAGCGGGGGCCAGCACAGATACGCAGTATTTT. This sequence encodes CASSSGLAGASTDTQYF.

The chain employs TRBV7-9 and TRBJ1-3; no clear D. This CDR3 region has 17 residues. Per the germline V gene, CDR1 is SEHNR and CDR2 is FQNEAQ (reference sequence). The V end lost 1 base, the J end lost 0 bases, and 13 bases lay between the germline ends. CDR3 in DNA: TGTGCCAGCAGCTTAGAGGCCAGACTAAGCTCTGGAAACACCATATATTTT. Its protein is CASSLEARLSSGNTIYF.

The chain recombines TRBV6-5 with TRBJ1-5; D ambiguous. Germline CDR1 MNHEY, CDR2 SVGAGI. The CDR3 runs to 13 residues. V lost 7 bases and J 4 bases, leaving 11 bases between the germline ends. Here the CDR3 reads CASTSAENQPQHF. The CDR3, as DNA: TGTGCCAGCACCTCAGCGGAAAATCAGCCCCAGCATTTT.

J is TRBJ1-2 and V is TRBV30; no clear D. With 1 base removed from V and 1 base from J, the gap between germline ends came to 10 bases. The germline CDR1 and CDR2 sequences are GTSNPN and SVGIG (reference sequence). The CDR3 consists of 14 residues. In nucleotides, the CDR3 is TGTGCCTGGAGTGACCCGACAAGTAACTATGGCTACACCTTC. It yields the protein CAWSDPTSNYGYTF.

This rearrangement joins TRBV25-1 to TRBJ1-1; 8 positions match TRBD1. The trim removed 6 bases at V and 3 bases at J, leaving 6 bases unmatched. Germline values: CDR1 MGHDK, CDR2 SYGVNS. The CDR3 totals 14 residues. In nucleotides, the CDR3 is TGTGCCAGCAGGGACAGGGAATACGACACTGAAGCTTTCTTT. Translating gives CASRDREYDTEAFF.

The CDR3: CASSFRTSGDYEQYF. The CDR3, as DNA: TGTGCCAGCAGTTTCCGGACTAGCGGGGACTACGAGCAGTACTTC. The genes are TRBV27 and TRBJ2-7; 12 nucleotides match TRBD2. The CDR3 loop spans 15 amino acids. Trimming at V came to 3 bases and at J to 3 bases, leaving 3 bases not matched to a gene. Germline CDR1 is MNHEY and CDR2 is SMNVEV (reference sequence).

The V gene is TRBV7-2, the J gene TRBJ1-2, with 9 bases lining up with TRBD1. The CDR3 runs to 14 residues. J gave up 8 bases and V 4 bases, and 8 bases lay outside the gene matches. Germline V gives CDR1 SGHTA, CDR2 FQGNSA. CDR3 DNA: TGTGCCAGCAGCTGGGACAGGGCAAAGGGAGGCTACACCTTC. Translation gives CASSWDRAKGGYTF. The variable domain in full, with the rest retrieved from reference TRBV7-2 and TRBJ1-2, is GAGVSQSPSNKVTEKGKDVELRCDPISGHTALYWYRQSLGQGLEFLIYFQGNSAPDKSGLPSDRFSAERTGGSVSTLTIQRTQQEDSAVYLCASSWDRAKGGYTFGSGTRLTVV.

This clone was seen only once. The J gene is TRBJ1-2, the V gene TRBV6-5, with unresolved D. V dropped 4 bases and J dropped 1 base, with 10 bases sitting between them. Germline assignment: CDR1 MNHEY and CDR2 SVGAGI. The CDR3 consists of 14 residues. CDR3 protein: CASSFRGLNYGYTF. CDR3 bases: TGTGCCAGCAGTTTCCGGGGTCTTAACTATGGCTACACCTTC.

The V call is TRBV5-5, the J call TRBJ1-1; 10 nucleotides align to TRBD1. The length of the CDR3 is 14 residues. Germline V CDR1 and CDR2: SGHKS, YYEKEE (reference sequence). Germline trimming cut 4 bases from V and 10 bases from J; bases unmatched to any gene: 10. This chain's CDR3 is CASSTSGTGEGAFF. The CDR3 region has the DNA TGTGCCAGCAGCACCTCCGGGACAGGGGAGGGAGCTTTCTTT.

V is TRBV7-9 and J is TRBJ1-2; tentative D call: TRBD1 (5 bases). The V end was cut by 1 base, the J end by 3 bases, with 12 bases between. This CDR3 comprises 15 residues. CDR1 is SEHNR and CDR2 is FQNEAQ in the germline V gene (reference sequence). CDR3 DNA sequence: TGTGCCAGCAGCTTAGGGCAGGGTGGGGACTATGGCTACACCTTC. Its translation is CASSLGQGGDYGYTF. Based on the CDR3 plus reference TRBV7-9 and TRBJ1-2, the full variable domain is DTGVSQNPRHKITKRGQNVTFRCDPISEHNRLYWYRQTLGQGPEFLTYFQNEAQLEKSRLLSDRFSAERPKGSFSTLEIQRTEQGDSAMYLCASSLGQGGDYGYTFGSGTRLTVV.

The V and J genes are TRBV4-1 and TRBJ2-3; the match to TRBD2 covers 9 bases. Losses at the gene ends were 1 base for V and 4 bases for J; bases not matched to a gene: 9. The CDR3 consists of 17 residues. The germline V gene encodes CDR1 MGHRA and CDR2 YSYEKL. The CDR3 DNA sequence: TGCGCCAGCAGCCAAGCCCTAAAGGCGGGGGGGGCAGATACGCAGTATTTT. This translates into CASSQALKAGGADTQYF.

V and J are TRBV11-3 and TRBJ2-3, with D perhaps TRBD1 (6 bases). Germline V gene data show CDR1 as SGHNT and CDR2 as YENEEA. The CDR3 loop spans 12 amino acids. V dropped 3 bases and J dropped 9 bases, with 10 bases sitting between them. CDR3 loop: CASSFDRFTQYF. The CDR3 DNA follows: TGTGCCAGCAGCTTCGACAGGTTCACGCAGTATTTT.

The chain has TRBV18 and TRBJ2-2, with a weak D call TRBD1 (5 bases). Germline CDR1 reads KGHSH; CDR2 reads LQKENI. V gave up 0 bases and J gave up 0 bases, with 5 bases separating them. The CDR3 length is 15 residues. CDR3 nucleotides: TGTGCCAGCTCACCACCAGGGGCGAACACCGGGGAGCTGTTTTTT. Amino acid sequence: CASSPPGANTGELFF. Using reference TRBV18 and TRBJ2-2 for the parts outside the CDR3, the full variable domain is NAGVMQNPRHLVRRRGQEARLRCSPMKGHSHVYWYRQLPEEGLKFMVYLQKENIIDESGMPKERFSAEFPKEGPSILRIQQVVRGDSAAYFCASSPPGANTGELFFGEGSRLTVL.

The chain recombines TRBV2 with TRBJ2-1; the match to TRBD2 covers 9 bases. This CDR3 has 16 residues. After removal of 6 bases from V and 2 bases from J, the junction contained 8 bases not matched to a gene. Germline values: CDR1 SNHLY, CDR2 FYNNEI. CDR3 nucleotides: TGTGCCAGCAGCGGAGGAATAGCGGGAGCCTACAATGAGCAGTTCTTC. This sequence encodes CASSGGIAGAYNEQFF.

The rearrangement uses TRBV10-3 and TRBJ1-1; no clear D. Germline CDR1 ENHRY, CDR2 SYGVKD. Between the trimmed V and J ends, which lost 3 bases and 2 bases, there was a span of 4 bases. The CDR3 is 12 residues long. The CDR3 sequence is CAISDRNTEAFF. The CDR3 DNA sequence: TGTGCCATCAGTGACCGTAACACTGAAGCTTTCTTT.

The J gene is TRBJ2-1, the V gene TRBV7-9; TRBD1 matches at 8 bases. The CDR3 is 15 amino acids. Germline V gene data show CDR1 as SEHNR and CDR2 as FQNEAQ (reference sequence). The V and J ends lost 6 bases and 4 bases, in that order; junction bases with no gene match: 8. The CDR3, as DNA: TGTGCCAGCAGTCCGCGTGGACAGGGATACAATGAGCAGTTCTTC. Translated, it gives CASSPRGQGYNEQFF.

This clone was observed once. This chain uses TRBV6-5 with TRBJ1-5; TRBD1 matches at 8 bases. Germline V gene sequence: CDR1 MNHEY, CDR2 SVGAGI. This CDR3 has 15 amino acids. The V segment lost 6 bases and the J segment 0 bases; nucleotides outside the gene matches: 4. CDR3 residues: CASSPTGDSNQPQHF. The CDR3 region has the DNA TGTGCCAGCAGCCCGACAGGGGATAGCAATCAGCCCCAGCATTTT.